One sample yielded the 32 T cell receptor beta chains listed below, sequenced in a study of tumor-infiltrating lymphocytes in oesophageal squamous cell carcinoma. TCRdb reprocessed the PCR reads with MiXCR, giving one entry per CDR3 protein. The repertoire holds 12,000 or so distinct CDR3 sequences, around 55% seen once, with 35% to 50% in the top ten. Sequencing input: esophageal tumor tissue. The receptors derive from a female donor with esophageal squamous cell carcinoma.

The chain couples TRBV24-1 to TRBJ2-5; 13 bases are a match to TRBD2. The J call may be mistaken, given a closer DNA end match to TRBJ2-1. The germline V gene encodes CDR1 KGHDR and CDR2 SFDVKD. This CDR3 has 15 amino acids. The DNA of the CDR3 is TGTGCCACCAGAATGGGACTAGCGGGGAACAATGAGCAGTTCTTC. This codes for CATRMGLAGNNEQFF.

To note about this clonotype: A clone one base away is much larger, so this may be a read error. The chain carries TRBV7-2 and TRBJ2-3, with 7 bases matching TRBD2. Near its end, the DNA agrees better with TRBJ2-7, so the J call may be wrong. This CDR3 is 15 amino acids long. Germline-derived CDR1 and CDR2 are SGHTA and FQGNSA. The CDR3 region has the DNA TGTGCCAGCAGCTTATACCCTAGCGGAGGCAATGAGCAGTACTTC. Its protein is CASSLYPSGGNEQYF.

In DNA form, the CDR3 reads TGTGCCAGCAGCCACGGACAGGGTGGGGGAGATACGCAGTATTTT. Translation: CASSHGQGGGDTQYF. This sequence joins TRBV7-2 and TRBJ2-3, with TRBD1 identical over 8 bases. Germline V gives CDR1 SGHTA, CDR2 FQGNSA. The junction had 9 bases not matched to a gene; V was cut back by 5 bases and J by 5 bases. The CDR3 consists of 15 residues.

V usage is TRBV7-3 and J usage is TRBJ2-5, with D possibly being TRBD1 or TRBD2 (6 bases each). The DNA end favors TRBJ2-1, so the J call may be wrong. The CDR3 loop spans 14 amino acids. CDR1 and CDR2 (germline): SGHTA, FQGTGA. CDR3 region: CASSPSFRGEEQFF. For the CDR3, the DNA is TGTGCCAGCAGCCCTTCGTTTAGGGGGGAGGAGCAGTTCTTC.

This clonotype was seen a handful of times. V and J are TRBV7-8 and TRBJ1-1; 8 nucleotides align to TRBD1. Germline V CDR1 and CDR2: SGHVS, FQNEAQ. The CDR3 spans 14 residues. V gave up 5 bases and J gave up 1 base; unmatched junction bases: 3. CDR3 region: CASSTDRGNTEAFF. CDR3 DNA: TGTGCCAGCAGCACAGACAGGGGGAACACTGAAGCTTTCTTT.

Of note for this clonotype: The conserved closing phenylalanine or tryptophan is absent in this CDR3, likely reflecting a read error. No DNA is shown, since the ends of the CDR3 on it are uncertain; the CDR3 is the one TCRdb lists. The chain carries TRBV7-6 and TRBJ2-7; TRBD1, the D gene given by the table, was not confirmed from the DNA. The CDR3 is 17 amino acids long, termini counted. Germline V gene lookup returns CDR1 SGHVS and CDR2 FNYEAQ. The CDR3 protein is CASSSGTGVQNEQFFGS.

CDR3 bases: TGTGCCATCAGTGACCTCCAAAATGAGCAGTTCTTC. It yields the protein CAISDLQNEQFF. The chain is built from TRBV10-3 and TRBJ2-5; D is ambiguous. The end of the DNA fits TRBJ2-1 better, so the J call may be wrong. The CDR3 totals 12 residues. Looked up from germline, CDR1 is ENHRY and CDR2 is SYGVKD.

V and J are TRBV6-6 and TRBJ2-7; no clear D. The J call may be mistaken, given a closer DNA end match to TRBJ2-1. The CDR3 is 15 amino acids. The V gene's germline CDR1 is MNHNY and CDR2 SVGAGI (reference sequence). The chain's CDR3 is CASSYGLSSYNEQFF. CDR3 nucleotide sequence: TGTGCCAGCAGTTATGGGCTTAGCTCCTACAATGAGCAGTTCTTC.

This clonotype was found many times. The chain joins TRBV27 to TRBJ2-7; D is possibly TRBD1 (5 bases). The germline V gene has CDR1 MNHEY and CDR2 SMNVEV (reference sequence). The CDR3 is 14 amino acids. V was pared by 0 bases and J by 3 bases, with 9 bases between. The CDR3 DNA follows: TGTGCCAGCAGTTTATCGGGCAGGGTCTACGAGCAGTACTTC. Translated, it gives CASSLSGRVYEQYF.

This clonotype was detected only a few times. The chain employs TRBV7-6 and TRBJ2-5; TRBD2 might be the D (6 bases). Trimming cost V 1 base and J 5 bases, with 8 bases left between them. The CDR3 sequence is 13 residues long. Germline CDR1 is SGHVS and CDR2 is FNYEAQ. The CDR3 loop reads CASSLGGRETQYF. The CDR3 nucleotides read TGTGCCAGCAGCTTAGGAGGGAGGGAGACCCAGTACTTC.

This clonotype has more than one count but fewer than ten. The CDR3 carries no conserved terminal phenylalanine or tryptophan, so it likely arises from a read error. Because the CDR3's place on the DNA is in doubt, the DNA is left out and the CDR3 is given as listed by TCRdb. V usage is TRBV11-2 and J usage is TRBJ2-7; TRBD2 was called by the table and not checked on the DNA. The CDR3 is 13 residues long, counting both termini. Germline CDR1 and CDR2: SGHAT and FQNNGV. CDR3 in amino acids: CASSLKGPNTFGS.

The rearrangement joins TRBV6-1 to TRBJ2-3; the D gene is possibly TRBD1 (5 bases). The closer fit of TRBJ1-2 to the DNA end suggests the J call may be wrong. This CDR3 has 11 residues. Germline assignment: CDR1 MNHNS and CDR2 SASEGT. CDR3 amino acids: CASWGSYGYTF. In DNA form, the CDR3 reads TGTGCCAGCTGGGGGTCATATGGCTACACCTTC.

The CDR3 DNA is TGTGCCAGCAGCCTCTTAGCGGGGCGCTCCCAAGAGACCCAGTACTTC. This sequence encodes CASSLLAGRSQETQYF. This chain links TRBV7-6 with TRBJ2-5; 8 bases align to TRBD2. The germline CDR1 and CDR2 sequences are SGHVS and FNYEAQ. The CDR3 runs to 16 residues. V shed 5 bases, J shed 1 base, and the junction held 9 bases outside the gene matches.

The chain employs TRBV6-1 and TRBJ2-6, with 12 nucleotides matching TRBD1. Gene TRBJ2-7 matches the end of the DNA better, so the J call may be wrong. The germline CDR1 and CDR2 sequences are MNHNS and SASEGT. The CDR3 loop spans 15 amino acids. The DNA for the CDR3 is TGTGCCAGCAGTCCCCCGGGACAGGGGGCTTTCGAGCAGTACTTC. This translates into CASSPPGQGAFEQYF.

The chain couples TRBV7-4 to TRBJ1-2, with D possibly matching TRBD1 (6 bases). Germline-derived CDR1 and CDR2 are SGHVT and SQSDAQ. The CDR3 is made up of 13 amino acids. The ends were cut back, 3 bases at V and 3 bases at J, with 8 bases in the middle. CDR3 DNA sequence: TGTGCCAGCAGCTTTTCAGGGGACTATGGCTACACCTTC. It yields the protein CASSFSGDYGYTF.

This clonotype was counted only a few times. CDR3 sequence: CASSTYLESAYEQYF. The CDR3 bases are TGTGCCAGCAGCACTTACTTAGAGTCCGCCTACGAGCAGTACTTC. The chain links TRBV7-2 to TRBJ2-7, with D unclear. CDR3 size: 15 residues. V lost 5 bases and J 2 bases, leaving 16 bases between the germline ends. CDR1 is SGHTA, CDR2 FQGNSA, per germline.

This chain joins TRBV12-3 or TRBV12-4 and TRBJ2-5; D remains unclear. With the DNA end fitting TRBJ2-1 better, the J assignment may be wrong. The CDR3 totals 14 residues. CDR3 coding DNA: TGTGCCAGCAGTCCCAAGGTCGTTAGGAATGAGCAGTTCTTC. Its protein is CASSPKVVRNEQFF.

This chain links TRBV24-1 with TRBJ2-3; D possibly corresponds to TRBD1 (6 bases). The CDR3 runs to 14 residues. The germline V and J ends were trimmed by 7 bases and 5 bases, with 15 bases remaining between them. The germline CDR1 and CDR2 sequences are KGHDR and SFDVKD. The CDR3 protein is CATSRGPAQDTQYF. In nucleotides, the CDR3 is TGTGCCACCAGCAGGGGCCCCGCACAAGATACGCAGTATTTT.

This clonotype came up many times. The chain links TRBV12-3 or TRBV12-4 to TRBJ1-1, with 9 bases that match TRBD1. The CDR3 is 18 residues long. Trimming at V came to 6 bases and at J to 4 bases, leaving 18 bases not matched to a gene. The CDR3, as DNA: TGTGCCAGCAGCCTATACAGGGGGCGGGTTACAGGGGCCACTGAAGCTTTCTTT. It specifies CASSLYRGRVTGATEAFF.

The chain recombines TRBV7-8 with TRBJ2-1, with 9 bases identical to TRBD2. The closer fit of TRBJ2-7 to the DNA end suggests the J call may be wrong. CDR1 and CDR2 from the germline V gene are SGHVS and FQNEAQ. The CDR3 runs to 16 residues. Here the CDR3 reads CASSLDPAGGNYEQYF. The CDR3 DNA reads as TGTGCCAGCAGCTTAGATCCGGCGGGAGGGAACTACGAGCAGTACTTC.

The CDR3 sequence: CASRDLDGKNIQYF. CDR3 nucleotide sequence: TGTGCCAGCAGGGATCTGGATGGCAAAAACATTCAGTACTTC. The V gene is TRBV6-6, the J gene TRBJ2-4; D ambiguous. Germline CDR1 MNHNY, CDR2 SVGAGI (reference sequence). The CDR3 has 14 residues. Trimming took off 6 bases at V and 3 bases at J, with 12 bases between the two ends.

The rearrangement uses TRBV7-2 and TRBJ1-4; D is possibly TRBD1 (6 bases). V was clipped by 5 bases and J by 5 bases, with 12 bases between them. In germline, CDR1 is SGHTA, CDR2 FQGNSA. This CDR3 is built from 14 residues. CDR3 protein: CASSRDRINEKLFF. CDR3 DNA sequence: TGTGCCAGCAGCCGCGACAGGATAAATGAAAAACTGTTTTTT.

This chain joins TRBV10-3 and TRBJ1-5; D is uncertain. This CDR3 has 13 amino acids. Germline CDR1 reads ENHRY; CDR2 reads SYGVKD. The ends were cut back, 4 bases at V and 4 bases at J, with 8 bases in the middle. DNA of the CDR3: TGTGCCATCAGTGTGGCAGCTAATCAGCCCCAGCATTTT. As protein: CAISVAANQPQHF.

CDR3 DNA sequence: TGTGCCACCAGCAGAGGAACAGGGGACAGGGGAGACGGCTACACCTTC. Translating gives CATSRGTGDRGDGYTF. V gene TRBV15 combines with J gene TRBJ2-3; TRBD1 matches at 10 bases. TRBJ1-2 explains the end of the DNA better; the J call may be wrong. Germline assignment: CDR1 LNHNV and CDR2 YYDKDF (reference sequence). The CDR3 runs 16 residues.

This clonotype was found a few times. This chain links TRBV19 with TRBJ2-1; 9 bases align to TRBD1. The DNA end is a closer match to TRBJ2-7, so the J assignment may be wrong. The CDR3 extends over 15 amino acids. The germline CDR1 and CDR2 sequences are LNHDA and SQIVND (reference sequence). As DNA, the CDR3 is TGTGCCAGTAGTGTGGCCGGGACAGGGCGCTACGAGCAGTACTTC. Residues: CASSVAGTGRYEQYF.

Worth noting for this clonotype: The conserved phenylalanine or tryptophan is not found at the CDR3 terminus, so this likely reflects a read error. The DNA is left out, because the CDR3 cannot be placed on it with certainty; the CDR3 is given as TCRdb lists it. The V and J genes are TRBV7-2 and TRBJ2-3; TRBD2 is the table's D call and was not checked against the DNA. Germline V gene lookup returns CDR1 SGHTA and CDR2 FQGNSA. The CDR3 length is 18 residues, termini included. CDR3 in amino acids: CASSWRLASNHNEQFFGP.

As concerns this clonotype: Mismatch with germline at one junction end may stem from a read error. J is TRBJ2-1 and V is TRBV12-3 or TRBV12-4; 10 bases agree with TRBD2. The CDR3 runs 20 residues. The CDR3 loop is CASSPLLSSGRARTYNGQFF. CDR3 nucleotides: TGTGCCAGCAGTCCCCTCCTCTCAAGCGGGAGGGCCAGAACCTACAATGGGCAGTTCTTC.

The chain carries TRBV7-2 and TRBJ1-4; possible D gene TRBD1, 5 bases. The ends were cut back, 7 bases at V and 8 bases at J, with 23 bases in the middle. Germline V gene lookup returns CDR1 SGHTA and CDR2 FQGNSA. The CDR3 has 16 amino acids. This chain's CDR3 is CASNSLQGREGEKLFF. The DNA for the CDR3 is TGTGCCAGCAACTCACTCCAGGGCAGGGAGGGGGAAAAACTGTTTTTT.

This clonotype was counted once. The chain combines TRBV5-1 with TRBJ2-1; D possibly corresponds to TRBD2 (6 bases). Trimming took off 0 bases at V and 8 bases at J, with 15 bases between the two ends. CDR1 and CDR2 (germline): SGHRS, YFSETQ. The CDR3 has 15 residues. The CDR3 spells CASSLVAGSFDEQFF. The CDR3 DNA is TGCGCCAGCAGCTTGGTTGCGGGAAGCTTCGATGAGCAGTTCTTC.

This clonotype has a handful of counts. J is TRBJ2-7 and V is TRBV7-2, with D maybe TRBD2 (5 bases). The J call is doubtful: the DNA matches TRBJ2-1 better. Germline V gives CDR1 SGHTA, CDR2 FQGNSA. The CDR3 is made up of 16 amino acids. The DNA of the CDR3 is TGTGCCAGCAGCCCCCCGGGGAGTATGAAGACAAATGAGCAGTTCTTC. Translated: CASSPPGSMKTNEQFF.

The genes are TRBV11-3 and TRBJ2-5, with unresolved D. The J call may not be correct, given that the DNA end is closer to TRBJ2-1. The germline gives CDR1 SGHNT, CDR2 YENEEA. The CDR3 extends over 14 amino acids. CDR3 residues: CASSITFPNNEQFF. The CDR3 region has the DNA TGTGCCAGCAGCATAACGTTTCCCAACAATGAGCAGTTCTTC.

This clonotype was detected ten times or more. The chain is built from TRBV2 and TRBJ2-5; D is possibly TRBD1 (6 bases). The CDR3 has 17 amino acids. The germline V and J ends were trimmed by 6 bases and 0 bases, with 20 bases remaining between them. Per germline, CDR1 SNHLY and CDR2 FYNNEI. CDR3 sequence (DNA): TGTGCCAGCAGGGATCGCTTGGCAGGGGCCTACCAAGAGACCCAGTACTTC. Translated, it gives CASRDRLAGAYQETQYF.